This paragraph reports one T cell receptor (beta chain). What it binds is unknown. Clones were read by immunoSEQ multiplex PCR, and TCRdb kept only the in-frame ones, dropping some. The sample shows 35,000 to 45,000 clones, 81% of them seen only once. The entry originates in a study of T cells in localized non-small cell lung cancer. Germline V gene data show CDR1 as LGHNA and CDR2 as YNFKEQ. The CDR3 is 13 residues long. V lost 7 bases to trimming and J lost 4 bases, with 12 bases between them. Findings and limits, study-wide: Uninvolved adjacent lung, not tumor, had the highest T cell clonality.

The receptor was isolated from a male donor older than 55 with stage II lung adenocarcinoma. The sequenced sample was peripheral blood mononuclear cells, obtained before any cancer treatment. The rearrangement uses TRBV4-2 and TRBJ2-3; D is unresolved. The CDR3 DNA follows: TGTGCCAGCACCCAGGAGAACGCAGATACGCAGTATTTT. Translating it yields CASTQENADTQYF.